This T cell receptor (beta chain) was sequenced for a study of OX40 agonist ivuxolimab in advanced cancers. Findings of the study overall: Expanded clones were, on average, more numerous in CD8+ T cells than in CD4+. The authors also found low normalized T-cell clonal expansion in some nonresponders.

Drawing of blood for sampling happened at baseline, at cycle 4 day 1, and at cycle 7 day 1. CDR1 MDHEN and CDR2 SYDVKM come from the germline V gene. The CDR3 runs to 14 residues. V lost 6 bases and J lost 0, with 11 bases in between. Of note for this clone: The antigen is undetermined.

Profiling relied on immunoSEQ multiplex PCR, and the TCRdb table lists in-frame clones only, not all of them. Among tens of thousands of clones listed, 80% to 90% were seen once. The chain employs TRBV28 and TRBJ1-2; the D gene is possibly TRBD1 (5 bases). The input for sequencing was CD4+ or CD8+ T cells sorted from blood, taken in a trial of the OX40 agonist ivuxolimab. This clonotype was obtained from an adult with an advanced solid tumor such as melanoma, head and neck, liver or kidney cancer. The CDR3 DNA is TGTGCCAGCAGATCTACAGGTACTAACTATGGCTACACCTTC. It is translated as CASRSTGTNYGYTF.